This T cell receptor (beta chain) stems from a study of blood T cell repertoires in COVID-19. Whole-study context: Sample material is recorded as cDNA or gDNA derived from T cells, B-cell-depleted T cells, or PBMCs.

Sequencing used immunoSEQ multiplex PCR; TCRdb keeps in-frame clones, though not all of them. The sample contains about 230,000 clones, over 75% of which appear only once. This receptor was identified in a man aged 50 or older with COVID-19, enrolled during active disease. The sequenced sample consisted of peripheral blood.

The DNA for the CDR3 is TGTGCCAGCAGTTTATCTAGCGGGGTAGCCTACGAGCAGTACTTC. The encoded protein is CASSLSSGVAYEQYF. J is TRBJ2-7 and V is TRBV27, with 8 bases aligning to TRBD2. Trimming removed 0 bases from V and 2 bases from J; junction bases left unmatched: 3. The germline CDR1 and CDR2 sequences are MNHEY and SMNVEV (reference sequence). This CDR3 comprises 15 residues.